This T cell receptor beta chain is from a study of blood T cell repertoires in COVID-19. Study-level information: PBMCs, B-cell-depleted T cells, or T cells provided the cDNA or gDNA that made up the material.

This clone appeared once. The V and J ends lost 4 bases and 9 bases respectively, with 17 bases between them. Germline V gives CDR1 SGHRS, CDR2 YFSETQ. The CDR3 loop spans 15 amino acids. Under the authors' procedure: By means of reference gene primer amplification, nucleated cell counts were estimated. Using immunoSEQ multiplex PCR, the repertoire was profiled, and TCRdb retains in-frame clones only, with some absent. V and J calls and clone size are copied from that table; D and trimming were computed from the DNA. The sample gives roughly 100,000 clones, 90% of which show up once; 5% to 6.5% is in the top ten.

The sample consisted of peripheral blood. The sequence came from a man aged 50 to 59 with acute or convalescent COVID-19. The chain joins TRBV5-1 to TRBJ1-6; weak D call: TRBD1 (6 bases). CDR3 sequence reads: CASSPKTGRGSPLHF. The CDR3 bases are TGCGCCAGCAGCCCAAAGACAGGTAGGGGTTCACCCCTCCACTTT.